Listed below are T cell receptor beta chains from one sample, sequenced in a study of graft-versus-host responses after intestinal transplantation. Antigen specificity for these receptors is unknown. TCRdb keeps only in-frame clones here, not all; method: immunoSEQ multiplex PCR. The sample shows tens of thousands of clones, about nine tenths of them seen only once. The sequencing used unstimulated CD4+ T cells sorted from spleen or lymph node cells, collected before transplant. Every receptor here comes from a human donor who was the organ donor for an intestinal transplant. Both conserved end residues are part of each CDR3. A D gene is named only where the DNA matches it firmly. Clone size is given for some rows only: seen once, a few or many times, or a class if the clone is expanded.

CDR3,DNA,V,size,J,D
CASSPRQGFLAGVGNNEQFF,TGTGCCAGCAGTCCCCGACAGGGTTTTTTAGCGGGAGTCGGCAACAATGAGCAGTTCTTC,TRBV27,NA,TRBJ2-1,TRBD2
CASSWTSGSSYNEQFF,TGTGCCAGCAGCTGGACTAGCGGGAGCTCCTACAATGAGCAGTTCTTC,TRBV7-3,NA,TRBJ2-1,TRBD2
CASSSTGGRETQYF,TGTGCCAGCAGTTCCACAGGGGGTAGAGAGACCCAGTACTTC,TRBV28,NA,TRBJ2-5,TRBD1
CAWSPGPYGYTF,TGTGCCTGGAGTCCAGGTCCCTATGGCTACACCTTC,TRBV30,NA,TRBJ1-2,NA
CASSQEPTGPYEQYF,TGCGCCAGCAGCCAGGAACCGACAGGGCCCTACGAGCAGTACTTC,TRBV4-1,NA,TRBJ2-7,TRBD1
CASSLGHKNIQYF,TGCGCCAGCAGCTTGGGACACAAAAACATTCAGTACTTC,TRBV5-1,NA,TRBJ2-4,NA
CSVEEADGGTGELFF,TGCAGCGTTGAAGAGGCAGACGGGGGGACCGGGGAGCTGTTTTTT,TRBV29-1,NA,TRBJ2-2,TRBD2
CASSRSPGRDSGNTIYF,TGTGCCAGTAGTCGTTCCCCTGGACGGGACTCTGGAAACACCATATATTTT,TRBV19,NA,TRBJ1-3,NA
CASRSTSGANVLTF,TGTGCCAGTAGGTCCACCTCTGGGGCCAACGTCCTGACTTTC,TRBV19,NA,TRBJ2-6,NA
CASSLWGRGYTF,TGTGCCAGCAGTTTATGGGGGCGCGGCTACACCTTC,TRBV28,NA,TRBJ1-2,NA
CASSRPGGSNYGYTF,TGTGCCAGCAGTCGACCAGGGGGATCTAACTATGGCTACACCTTC,TRBV6-6,once,TRBJ1-2,TRBD1
CASSPRPGFEETQYF,TGTGCCAGCAGTCCCCGTCCTGGGTTTGAAGAGACCCAGTACTTC,TRBV6-6,NA,TRBJ2-5,NA
CAWRDSSYNEQFF,TGTGCCTGGAGGGACAGCTCCTACAATGAGCAGTTCTTC,TRBV30,NA,TRBJ2-1,NA
CASSLDPRGSTGELFF,TGCGCCAGCAGCTTGGACCCCAGGGGGAGCACCGGGGAGCTGTTTTTT,TRBV5-1,NA,TRBJ2-2,TRBD1
CASSQGGTGTSGRAVGDTQYF,TGTGCCAGCAGCCAAGGCGGTACCGGGACTAGCGGGAGGGCCGTAGGAGATACGCAGTATTTT,TRBV4-2,NA,TRBJ2-3,TRBD2
CASRRSGELFF,TGTGCCAGCAGGCGGTCCGGGGAGCTGTTTTTT,TRBV6-5,NA,TRBJ2-2,NA
CASSPRGDGTGPQYF,TGTGCCAGCAGCCCCCGAGGGGATGGAACGGGCCCCCAGTACTTC,TRBV7-2,NA,TRBJ2-5,NA
CAWRSGQGGIYEQYF,TGTGCCTGGAGGTCGGGACAGGGAGGGATCTACGAGCAGTACTTC,TRBV30,NA,TRBJ2-7,TRBD1
CASSLGTNTGELFF,TGTGCCAGCAGCTTAGGGACTAACACCGGGGAGCTGTTTTTT,TRBV7-2,NA,TRBJ2-2,NA
CASSRRGTSGRGETQYF,TGTGCCAGCTCAAGACGAGGGACTAGCGGGAGAGGCGAGACCCAGTACTTC,TRBV18,few,TRBJ2-5,TRBD2
CAWSTGPYEQYF,TGTGCCTGGTCGACAGGCCCCTACGAGCAGTACTTC,TRBV30,NA,TRBJ2-7,NA
CASSVGFASSYNEQFF,TGTGCCAGCAGCGTAGGGTTCGCTAGCTCCTACAATGAGCAGTTCTTC,TRBV9,NA,TRBJ2-1,NA
CASSPMRGLAGGIQYF,TGTGCCAGCAGCCCGATGCGGGGTCTAGCGGGTGGCATTCAGTACTTC,TRBV5-6,NA,TRBJ2-4,TRBD2
CASSPAGADTEAFF,TGTGCCAGCTCACCGGCAGGGGCGGACACTGAAGCTTTCTTT,TRBV18,NA,TRBJ1-1,NA
CASSRDNYGYTF,TGCGCCAGCAGCCGGGACAACTATGGCTACACCTTC,TRBV4-1,NA,TRBJ1-2,NA
CASSKWTGQDTQYF,TGTGCCAGCAGCAAATGGACAGGGCAAGATACGCAGTATTTT,TRBV6-6,NA,TRBJ2-3,TRBD1
CASSPLPRVLSYNEQFF,TGCGCCAGCAGCCCCCTGCCGAGAGTCTTAAGTTACAATGAGCAGTTCTTC,TRBV4-3,NA,TRBJ2-1,NA
CASSQDPRQGSGGGNEQFF,TGCGCCAGCAGCCAAGATCCCCGGCAGGGAAGCGGGGGTGGTAATGAGCAGTTCTTC,TRBV4-3,NA,TRBJ2-1,TRBD2
CSVATGTAYEQYF,TGCAGCGTTGCTACCGGGACAGCCTACGAGCAGTACTTC,TRBV29-1,NA,TRBJ2-7,TRBD1
CASSLKGGLTPPWEQYF,TGTGCCAGCAGCTTAAAAGGGGGACTAACCCCTCCCTGGGAGCAGTACTTC,TRBV13,NA,TRBJ2-5,NA
CASSSQGGNTIYF,TGTGCCAGCAGTAGTCAGGGAGGAAACACCATATATTTT,TRBV27,NA,TRBJ1-3,NA
CASSFGLAGGPAEQYF,TGTGCCAGCAGTTTCGGACTAGCGGGAGGGCCGGCCGAGCAGTACTTC,TRBV6-5,once,TRBJ2-7,TRBD2
CASTTTAYNEQFF,TGTGCCAGTACTACGACAGCATACAATGAGCAGTTCTTC,TRBV19,NA,TRBJ2-1,NA
CASSPTPRGTRGHYEQYF,TGTGCCAGTAGTCCAACCCCCCGGGGGACTAGGGGGCACTACGAGCAGTACTTC,TRBV19,once,TRBJ2-7,NA
CAWSVRADTQYF,TGTGCCTGGAGTGTAAGGGCAGATACGCAGTATTTT,TRBV30,NA,TRBJ2-3,NA
CASSQGTSGRDTQYF,TGTGCCAGCAGCCAGGGGACTAGCGGGAGAGATACGCAGTATTTT,TRBV4-2,NA,TRBJ2-3,TRBD2
CAWSGHMNTEAFF,TGTGCCTGGAGTGGACACATGAACACTGAAGCTTTCTTT,TRBV30,NA,TRBJ1-1,NA
CASLAVLSEDTQYF,TGTGCCAGCCTTGCCGTTCTGAGTGAAGATACGCAGTATTTT,TRBV6-1,NA,TRBJ2-3,NA
CASSLDGTGVTEAFF,TGTGCCAGCAGCTTAGACGGGACAGGGGTCACTGAAGCTTTCTTT,TRBV11-2,NA,TRBJ1-1,TRBD1
CASSITVGETQYF,TGTGCCAGTAGTATTACCGTGGGAGAGACCCAGTACTTC,TRBV19,NA,TRBJ2-5,NA
CASSPIPGPPNEKLFF,TGTGCCAGCAGCCCGATCCCAGGGCCTCCGAATGAAAAACTGTTTTTT,TRBV7-6,once,TRBJ1-4,NA
CASSNLAAIGDEQYF,TGTGCCAGCAGCAACCTAGCGGCCATAGGGGACGAGCAGTACTTC,TRBV5-6,NA,TRBJ2-7,TRBD2
CASSNQAGGPIAGELFF,TGTGCCAGCAGCAATCAAGCGGGAGGGCCCATCGCCGGGGAGCTGTTTTTT,TRBV7-2,NA,TRBJ2-2,TRBD2
CASSVAYSGANVLTF,TGTGCCAGCAGCGTAGCGTATTCTGGGGCCAACGTCCTGACTTTC,TRBV9,NA,TRBJ2-6,NA
CASSFLAGKDEQFF,TGTGCCAGCAGTTTCCTAGCGGGAAAGGATGAGCAGTTCTTC,TRBV27,NA,TRBJ2-1,TRBD2
CASSQGISGTLHYEQYF,TGTGCCAGCAGCCAAGGCATTAGCGGGACACTCCACTACGAGCAGTACTTC,TRBV4-2,NA,TRBJ2-7,TRBD2
CASSLPRPIAGEGGGNEQFF,TGTGCCAGCAGCTTACCCCGCCCCATAGCGGGAGAGGGTGGGGGCAATGAGCAGTTCTTC,TRBV13,NA,TRBJ2-1,TRBD2
CASSQPGTGNNEQFF,TGTGCCAGCAGCCAGCCCGGGACAGGGAACAATGAGCAGTTCTTC,TRBV7-2,NA,TRBJ2-1,TRBD1
CASKGQGAGNTIYF,TGTGCCAGCAAGGGACAGGGGGCTGGAAACACCATATATTTT,TRBV6-5,once,TRBJ1-3,TRBD1
CAGSQASWLAGFANTGELFF,TGTGCCGGCAGCCAAGCCTCGTGGCTAGCGGGGTTCGCGAACACCGGGGAGCTGTTTTTT,TRBV4-2,NA,TRBJ2-2,TRBD2
CASSQEVLQTQYF,TGTGCCAGCAGCCAAGAGGTCCTACAGACCCAGTACTTC,TRBV14,NA,TRBJ2-5,NA
CASSLTPNSGRRSVDTQYF,TGTGCCAGCAGCTTAACACCGAATAGCGGGAGAAGAAGCGTAGATACGCAGTATTTT,TRBV7-3,NA,TRBJ2-3,TRBD2
CASSLGQGNEKLFF,TGTGCCAGCAGCCTGGGACAGGGGAATGAAAAACTGTTTTTT,TRBV5-6,few,TRBJ1-4,TRBD1
CASSLDGGIIYNEQFF,TGCGCCAGCAGCTTGGACGGCGGGATAATATACAATGAGCAGTTCTTC,TRBV5-1,NA,TRBJ2-1,NA
CASTGDRHNEQFF,TGTGCCAGCACCGGGGACAGACACAATGAGCAGTTCTTC,TRBV28,NA,TRBJ2-1,TRBD1
CASSKRAGRFLMNTEAFF,TGTGCCAGCAGCAAAAGGGCAGGGCGTTTTCTTATGAACACTGAAGCTTTCTTT,TRBV21-1,few,TRBJ1-1,NA
CSVVQKGVFCYTF,TGCAGCGTTGTCCAAAAGGGAGTGTTTTGCTACACCTTC,TRBV29-1,few,TRBJ1-2,NA